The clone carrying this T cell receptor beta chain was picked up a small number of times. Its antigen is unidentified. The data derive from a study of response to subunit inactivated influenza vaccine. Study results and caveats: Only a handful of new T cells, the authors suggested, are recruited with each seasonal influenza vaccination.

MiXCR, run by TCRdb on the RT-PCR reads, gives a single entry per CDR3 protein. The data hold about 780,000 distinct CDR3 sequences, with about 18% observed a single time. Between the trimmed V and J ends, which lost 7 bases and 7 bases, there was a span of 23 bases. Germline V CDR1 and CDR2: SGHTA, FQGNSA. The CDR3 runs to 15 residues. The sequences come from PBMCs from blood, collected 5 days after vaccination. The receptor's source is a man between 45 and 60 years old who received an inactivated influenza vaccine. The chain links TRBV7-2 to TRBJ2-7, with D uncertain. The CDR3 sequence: CASTRTRINLSEQYF. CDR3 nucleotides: TGTGCCAGCACCCGCACCCGGATCAACCTCTCGGAGCAGTACTTC.